A selection of T cell receptor beta chains follows, all from one sample in a study of response to subunit inactivated influenza vaccine. TCRdb reanalysed the RT-PCR reads using MiXCR and keeps one entry per CDR3 protein. The sample has 550,000 to 600,000 distinct CDR3 sequences; 10% to 15% are singletons. Material: PBMCs from blood, obtained on the day of vaccination. The receptors were sampled from a man aged 50 to 60 who received an inactivated influenza vaccine. Each CDR3 is given with its conserved first and last residue.

v_gene | CDR3aa
TRBV12-3/TRBV12-4 | CASSPTRDSQSYNEQFF
TRBV4-3 | CASSDYFRADTQYF
TRBV4-2 | CASSQEGEKLFF
TRBV6-2/TRBV6-3 | CASSYLIGRAAEQFF
TRBV20-1 | CSARDRTGYTDTQYF
TRBV11-3 | CAISLDQGYEQFF
TRBV19 | CASSIARNEQFF
TRBV20-1 | CSARDGGGRGYTF
TRBV5-1 | CASSLSGRYNEQFF
TRBV7-2 | CASSLTASADTQYF
TRBV5-1 | CASSLGGENSPLHF
TRBV5-1 | CASSSSGTASYGYTF
TRBV7-9 | CASSYTGGEQYF
TRBV4-3 | CASSRRLAPNTGELFF
TRBV7-6 | CASSLGLYHGTSGRRGETQYF
TRBV5-5 | CASSLKATGNYEQYF
TRBV25-1 | CASRLARETKNIQYF
TRBV5-1 | CASSPGGVRNTEAFF
TRBV2 | CASRRDSRLFF
TRBV10-3 | CAISGQHNEQFF
TRBV6-2/TRBV6-3 | CASGPNNEQFF
TRBV6-6 | CASSNPIYEQYF
TRBV28 | CASTLRGGRDTGELFF
TRBV14 | CASSQGDRGRSEKLFF
TRBV18 | CASSPGGVQLRRDNEQFF
TRBV5-1 | CASKGRAGATNEKLFF
TRBV6-2/TRBV6-3 | CASSARVVRPGELFF
TRBV5-1 | CASSRDRVENNSPLHF